The next 14 T cell receptor beta chains were all read from a single sample in a study of blood T cell repertoires in COVID-19. Method: immunoSEQ multiplex PCR; TCRdb's copy keeps in-frame clones and lacks some. The data contain around 300,000 clones, roughly 90% of them singletons. Sequences were obtained from peripheral blood. These receptors were taken from a woman aged 25-40 years with active or convalescent COVID-19.

The count of this clone is one. The genes are TRBV6-2 or TRBV6-3 and TRBJ1-5, with 7 positions matching TRBD1. V lost 2 bases, J lost 6 bases, and 13 bases stayed unmatched. CDR1 and CDR2 (germline): MNHEY, SVGEGT. The CDR3 length is 17 residues. The CDR3 is CASSYTDFIGGTQPQHF. For the CDR3, the DNA is TGTGCCAGCAGTTACACGGATTTTATAGGGGGCACTCAGCCCCAGCATTTT.

The chain carries TRBV9 and TRBJ2-1; the D is unclear. Germline assignment: CDR1 SGDLS and CDR2 YYNGEE. Trimming took off 4 bases at V and 4 bases at J, with 21 bases between the two ends. This CDR3 is 17 amino acids long. The CDR3 DNA is TGTGCCAGCAGCCCCCCCTGGGCCCAGGAACGATACAATGAGCAGTTCTTC. Translating it yields CASSPPWAQERYNEQFF.

The chain recombines TRBV15 with TRBJ2-6, with a weak D call TRBD2 (6 bases). Germline values: CDR1 LNHNV, CDR2 YYDKDF (reference sequence). The germline V and J ends were trimmed by 8 bases and 1 base, with 18 bases remaining between them. There are 17 residues in the CDR3. The CDR3 sequence is CATGGTSLRSGANVLTF. CDR3 in DNA: TGTGCCACCGGGGGGACGTCCTTGAGGTCTGGGGCCAACGTCCTGACTTTC.

The V gene is TRBV24-1, the J gene TRBJ2-5; possibly TRBD2 for D (6 bases). The CDR3 contains 14 residues. Germline V lookup: CDR1 KGHDR, CDR2 SFDVKD. V lost 2 bases to trimming and J lost 6 bases, with 12 bases between them. The CDR3, as DNA: TGTGCCACCAGTGATTGGGGGGTGGTAAAGACCCAGTACTTC. Translation: CATSDWGVVKTQYF.

V is TRBV27 and J is TRBJ1-5; 10 nucleotides line up with TRBD1. The germline gives CDR1 MNHEY, CDR2 SMNVEV (reference sequence). CDR3 length: 13 residues. J gave up 9 bases and V 4 bases, and 3 bases lay outside the gene matches. The CDR3 DNA reads TGTGCCAGCAGTTGGGACAGGGGCGGGCCCCAGCATTTT. Its translation: CASSWDRGGPQHF.

This clone occurred once. V and J are TRBV28 and TRBJ2-5, with D perhaps matching TRBD2 (5 bases). Germline lookup yields CDR1 MDHEN and CDR2 SYDVKM. This CDR3 is 15 amino acids long. V was trimmed by 3 bases and J by 13 bases, leaving 24 bases between them. The CDR3 DNA follows: TGTGCCAGCAGTTTGCTCGGCGCGCGGGTAACCCTTCTGTACTTC. Residues: CASSLLGARVTLLYF.

The chain has TRBV4-1 and TRBJ2-3, with a tentative D call TRBD1 (8 bases). The CDR3 covers 15 residues. V shed 1 base and J shed 6 bases, with 14 bases lying between them. Germline V gene lookup returns CDR1 MGHRA and CDR2 YSYEKL. CDR3 amino acids: CASSQGQGRGDTQYF. The CDR3 nucleotides are TGCGCCAGCAGCCAAGGACAGGGGAGGGGGGATACGCAGTATTTT.

The chain uses TRBV5-6 and TRBJ2-7; weak D call: TRBD1 (6 bases). CDR3 size: 13 residues. V was clipped by 3 bases and J by 5 bases, with 12 bases between them. CDR1 and CDR2 from the germline V gene are SGHDT and YYEEEE. The CDR3 region has the DNA TGTGCCAGCAGCTACGGACAGACCCACGAGCAGTACTTC. Protein: CASSYGQTHEQYF. The complete variable domain, with remaining parts taken from reference TRBV5-6 and TRBJ2-7, reads DAGVTQSPTHLIKTRGQQVTLRCSPKSGHDTVSWYQQALGQGPQFIFQYYEEEERQRGNFPDRFSGHQFPNYSSELNVNALLLGDSALYLCASSYGQTHEQYFGPGTRLTVT.

V usage is TRBV19 and J usage is TRBJ2-7; perhaps TRBD1 as D (6 bases). The CDR3 contains 18 residues. Germline values: CDR1 LNHDA, CDR2 SQIVND (reference sequence). The V and J ends lost 5 bases and 2 bases respectively, with 25 bases between them. CDR3 sequence reads: CASSPVPGTRPRPYEQYF. CDR3 in DNA: TGTGCCAGTAGTCCCGTACCCGGGACACGACCCAGACCCTACGAGCAGTACTTC. The whole variable domain, filled in from reference TRBV19 and TRBJ2-7, reads DGGITQSPKYLFRKEGQNVTLSCEQNLNHDAMYWYRQDPGQGLRLIYYSQIVNDFQKGDIAEGYSVSREKKESFPLTVTSAQKNPTAFYLCASSPVPGTRPRPYEQYFGPGTRLTVT.

The chain couples TRBV18 to TRBJ2-1; 10 bases match TRBD2. The ends lost 1 base at V and 4 bases at J; junction bases unmatched: 1. The germline gives CDR1 KGHSH, CDR2 LQKENI. This CDR3 region has 15 residues. In DNA, the CDR3 is TGTGCCAGCTCACCACAGCGGGGGGGGTACAATGAGCAGTTCTTC. Translating gives CASSPQRGGYNEQFF.

This clone showed up just once. The V call is TRBV9, the J call TRBJ2-1; TRBD2 matches at 9 bases. This CDR3 has 21 amino acids. CDR1 is SGDLS and CDR2 is YYNGEE in the germline V gene. The ends lost 2 bases at V and 1 base at J; junction bases unmatched: 19. The CDR3 here is CASSVKEMAGGLPTSYNEQFF. The CDR3 nucleotides are TGTGCCAGCAGCGTCAAGGAGATGGCGGGGGGGCTTCCCACGTCCTACAATGAGCAGTTCTTC. The whole variable domain, filled in from reference TRBV9 and TRBJ2-1, reads DSGVTQTPKHLITATGQRVTLRCSPRSGDLSVYWYQQSLDQGLQFLIQYYNGEERAKGNILERFSAQQFPDLHSELNLSSLELGDSALYFCASSVKEMAGGLPTSYNEQFFGPGTRLTVL.

V is TRBV5-1 and J is TRBJ1-1; maybe TRBD1 (6 bases). CDR1 SGHRS and CDR2 YFSETQ come from the germline V gene. V lost 4 bases and J lost 1, with 14 bases in between. The CDR3 contains 15 residues. CDR3 bases: TGCGCCAGCAGCCTGGTACAGGGCCGGAACACTGAAGCTTTCTTT. Translation gives CASSLVQGRNTEAFF.

The rearrangement joins TRBV7-8 to TRBJ1-1; 8 bases are a match to TRBD1. With V trimmed by 4 bases and J by 3 bases, 4 bases remained unmatched. Per the germline V gene, CDR1 is SGHVS and CDR2 is FQNEAQ. The CDR3 extends over 14 amino acids. The CDR3 region is CASSSQGGDTEAFF. The CDR3 DNA is TGTGCCAGCAGCTCACAGGGGGGGGACACTGAAGCTTTCTTT.

The rearrangement uses TRBV7-2 and TRBJ1-2; 8 nucleotides align to TRBD1. Unmatched junction bases numbered 8, after V lost 3 bases and J lost 8 bases. Germline V CDR1 and CDR2: SGHTA, FQGNSA. This CDR3 has 14 amino acids. In DNA form, the CDR3 reads TGTGCCAGCAGCTTCGGGACAGGTTCGTCCGGCTACACCTTC. Amino acid sequence: CASSFGTGSSGYTF.